This TCR beta chain was sequenced for a study of T cells after yellow fever vaccination. TCRdb independently ran MiXCR on the 5' RACE reads; one entry per CDR3 protein. Among some 300,000 distinct CDR3 sequences listed, under 9% were seen once. This clonotype was counted a few times. The V gene lost 6 bases and the J gene lost 12 bases, with 29 bases spanning the gap. CDR3 length: 16 amino acids. Germline CDR1 and CDR2: SNHLY and FYNNEI. Sample: CD4+ T cells sorted from PBMCs, taken 5 days after the yellow fever booster vaccination. The receptor's source is a man younger than 35 who received the YFV17D yellow fever vaccine. The chain links TRBV2 to TRBJ2-5, with D perhaps matching TRBD1 (8 bases). Here the CDR3 DNA reads TGTGCCAGCAGCCTACAGGGGGGGGGCGCGGACACTGCTAAGTACTTC. As protein: CASSLQGGGADTAKYF.